The clone carrying this T cell receptor (beta chain) was found a few times. As yet, its antigen is unknown. This CDR3 spans 14 amino acids. Germline CDR1 is SNHLY and CDR2 is FYNNEI. Between the trimmed V and J ends, which lost 5 bases and 5 bases, there was a span of 13 bases. This sample is drawn from a study of T cells after yellow fever vaccination. Study-wide context: Preparation of fractions with low cell numbers was performed using SMART-Seq v4 Ultra Low Input. General study results and limits: Although the secondary response was weaker, it peaked faster, at day 5 versus 15. Clones that expanded after primary vaccination mostly reappeared after the booster (just under 98% CD4, roughly 90% CD8).

The TCR cDNA carried a universal primer site and UMIs from 5'RACE template switching. TCRdb passed the 5' RACE reads through MiXCR, listing each CDR3 protein once. The data show some 300,000 distinct CDR3 sequences, less than 9.5% seen once. The rearrangement links TRBV2 to TRBJ1-5; maybe TRBD1 (5 bases). Material: CD4+ T cells sorted from PBMCs, obtained 5 days after the yellow fever booster vaccination. The receptor was isolated from a man aged 18 to 29 who received the YFV17D yellow fever vaccine. CDR3 loop: CASSRDGPYQPQHF. The CDR3 bases are TGTGCCAGCAGTCGGGACGGGCCTTATCAGCCCCAGCATTTT.